These 23 T cell receptor beta chains originate from one sample sequenced in a study of cytomegalovirus exposure and HLA in healthy donors. Researchers ran the PCR with 60 Vbeta and 13 Jbeta primers. Some clones are missing from TCRdb's copy, which holds only in-frame ones; the method was immunoSEQ multiplex PCR. This listing includes about 72,000 clones. The sequencing sample was made of PBMCs. The receptors derive from a middle-aged man in good health and CMV-seronegative.

The rearrangement uses TRBV27 and TRBJ1-3; 7 nucleotides align to TRBD1. Trimming at V came to 5 bases and at J to 1 base, leaving 11 bases not matched to a gene. Germline V CDR1 and CDR2: MNHEY, SMNVEV (reference sequence). The CDR3 runs 17 residues. The CDR3 reads CASSPNLGGLSGNTIYF. The CDR3 DNA reads as TGTGCCAGCAGTCCCAACCTAGGGGGCTTATCTGGAAACACCATATATTTT.

J is TRBJ2-7 and V is TRBV6-5; 10 positions match TRBD1. With V trimmed by 7 bases and J by 2 bases, 2 bases remained unmatched. This CDR3 contains 13 residues. The V gene's germline CDR1 is MNHEY and CDR2 SVGAGI. DNA for the CDR3: TGTGCCAGCAAGACAGGGGGCGCCTACGAGCAGTACTTC. It encodes CASKTGGAYEQYF.

This chain links TRBV9 with TRBJ1-2; no clear D gene. Germline V gene sequence: CDR1 SGDLS, CDR2 YYNGEE. Trimming took off 2 bases at V and 2 bases at J, with 13 bases between the two ends. CDR3 length: 15 residues. The CDR3 protein is CASSVTPSTNYGYTF. The CDR3 DNA reads as TGTGCCAGCAGCGTTACACCCAGTACAAACTATGGCTACACCTTC. The full variable domain, its missing parts supplied by reference TRBV9 and TRBJ1-2, is DSGVTQTPKHLITATGQRVTLRCSPRSGDLSVYWYQQSLDQGLQFLIQYYNGEERAKGNILERFSAQQFPDLHSELNLSSLELGDSALYFCASSVTPSTNYGYTFGSGTRLTVV.

V usage is TRBV6-6 and J usage is TRBJ1-4; TRBD1 matches at 7 bases. V gave up 6 bases and J gave up 6 bases; unmatched junction bases: 4. Per the germline V gene, CDR1 is MNHNY and CDR2 is SVGAGI (reference sequence). CDR3 length: 13 amino acids. The CDR3 nucleotides read TGTGCCAGCAGCGGGAGGGGGCATGAAAAACTGTTTTTT. Translated, it gives CASSGRGHEKLFF.

V is TRBV6-5 and J is TRBJ1-5, with D unclear. V was shortened by 6 bases and J by 6 bases, with 9 bases between the two germline ends. The CDR3 length is 12 residues. Germline V CDR1 and CDR2: MNHEY, SVGAGI. CDR3 region: CASRQVGQPQHF. The CDR3 DNA reads as TGTGCCAGCAGGCAGGTGGGTCAGCCCCAGCATTTT.

The rearrangement uses TRBV5-8 and TRBJ2-7, with 7 bases identical to TRBD2. The CDR3 contains 12 residues. Trimming removed 4 bases from V and 6 bases from J; junction bases left unmatched: 4. The germline V gene encodes CDR1 SGHTS and CDR2 YDEGEE. The CDR3 bases are TGTGCCAGCAGCCCGGGACTACTCGAGCAGTACTTC. Protein product: CASSPGLLEQYF.

The rearrangement joins TRBV7-8 to TRBJ1-5; a weak D match, TRBD1 (5 bases). CDR1 and CDR2 from the germline V gene are SGHVS and FQNEAQ. Trimming took 2 bases from V and 6 from J, leaving 14 bases between them. The CDR3 is 15 amino acids. CDR3 protein: CASSLNTGRSQPQHF. CDR3 sequence (DNA): TGTGCCAGCAGCTTAAACACAGGAAGAAGTCAGCCCCAGCATTTT.

The chain employs TRBV30 and TRBJ1-6, with D unresolved. The CDR3 extends over 14 amino acids. V was clipped by 3 bases and J by 10 bases, with 16 bases between them. The germline V gene has CDR1 GTSNPN and CDR2 SVGIG (reference sequence). Here the CDR3 reads CAWRKEGRESPLHF. For the CDR3, the DNA is TGTGCCTGGAGGAAGGAGGGCAGAGAATCACCCCTCCACTTT.

J is TRBJ1-1 and V is TRBV30; 7 bases align to TRBD1. The germline CDR1 and CDR2 sequences are GTSNPN and SVGIG (reference sequence). This CDR3 region has 14 residues. The V and J ends lost 4 bases and 6 bases, in that order; junction bases with no gene match: 11. The CDR3 sequence: CAWIKTGSVAEAFF. For the CDR3, the DNA is TGTGCCTGGATAAAGACAGGGTCAGTAGCTGAAGCTTTCTTT. Full variable domain (outside the CDR3, taken from reference TRBV30 and TRBJ1-1): SQTIHQWPATLVQPVGSPLSLECTVEGTSNPNLYWYRQAAGRGLQLLFYSVGIGQISSEVPQNLSASRPQDRQFILSSKKLLLSDSGFYLCAWIKTGSVAEAFFGQGTRLTVV.

The J gene is TRBJ2-1, the V gene TRBV19; no reliable D call. The V end was cut by 6 bases, the J end by 0 bases, with 15 bases between. This CDR3 region has 16 residues. Germline V gives CDR1 LNHDA, CDR2 SQIVND (reference sequence). CDR3: CASRTTTVSSYNEQFF. DNA for the CDR3: TGTGCCAGTAGGACGACAACAGTGAGCTCCTACAATGAGCAGTTCTTC.

J is TRBJ2-5 and V is TRBV29-1; D not certain. The CDR3 totals 13 residues. Germline V lookup: CDR1 SQVTM, CDR2 ANQGSEA. The ends were cut back, 3 bases at V and 4 bases at J, with 12 bases in the middle. The CDR3 protein is CSVDSGSRETQYF. The DNA for the CDR3 is TGCAGCGTTGATTCCGGGTCCCGAGAGACCCAGTACTTC.

This chain's CDR3 is CAISESQGSEEKLFF. In nucleotides, the CDR3 is TGTGCCATCAGTGAATCACAGGGGTCTGAGGAAAAACTGTTTTTT. V usage is TRBV10-3 and J usage is TRBJ1-4, with 7 bases lining up with TRBD1. The V gene end was trimmed by 3 bases and the J gene end by 8 bases; junction bases not matched to a gene: 9. The CDR3 has 15 amino acids. Looked up from germline, CDR1 is ENHRY and CDR2 is SYGVKD.

The CDR3 nucleotides are TGTGCCAGCAGCTTCGACAGGGGGGGGCCCCAGCATTTT. It codes for CASSFDRGGPQHF. The rearrangement joins TRBV5-6 to TRBJ1-5, with 9 bases that match TRBD1. V trimming: 2 bases; J trimming: 9 bases; junction bases outside the gene matches: 3. The CDR3 loop spans 13 amino acids. Germline assignment: CDR1 SGHDT and CDR2 YYEEEE.

The genes are TRBV18 and TRBJ1-1; 11 positions agree with TRBD1. The CDR3 runs to 15 residues. The V gene end was trimmed by 3 bases and the J gene end by 3 bases; junction bases not matched to a gene: 3. Germline values: CDR1 KGHSH, CDR2 LQKENI. The CDR3, as DNA: TGTGCCAGCTCACCGGGACAGGGGGAGCACACTGAAGCTTTCTTT. Amino acids: CASSPGQGEHTEAFF.

This chain uses TRBV7-9 with TRBJ2-7; 9 bases align to TRBD1. V gave up 5 bases and J gave up 3 bases; unmatched junction bases: 11. The CDR3 has 16 residues. Germline CDR1 SEHNR, CDR2 FQNEAQ (reference sequence). CDR3 in DNA: TGTGCCAGCAGCCCGAATCCGGGACAGGGTCTCTACGAGCAGTACTTC. Translation: CASSPNPGQGLYEQYF. The full variable domain, with the rest looked up from reference TRBV7-9 and TRBJ2-7, is DTGVSQNPRHKITKRGQNVTFRCDPISEHNRLYWYRQTLGQGPEFLTYFQNEAQLEKSRLLSDRFSAERPKGSFSTLEIQRTEQGDSAMYLCASSPNPGQGLYEQYFGPGTRLTVT.

The chain employs TRBV7-3 and TRBJ2-5; no firm D call. CDR3 length equals 15 residues. Trimming removed 2 bases at V and 5 bases at J, with 15 bases between. The germline gives CDR1 SGHTA, CDR2 FQGTGA. The DNA of the CDR3 is TGTGCCAGCAGCTTAGTTCCTGGTTTGCGGGAGACCCAGTACTTC. The encoded protein is CASSLVPGLRETQYF.

The genes are TRBV6-5 and TRBJ2-7, with D maybe TRBD1 (6 bases). Germline-derived CDR1 and CDR2 are MNHEY and SVGAGI. Trimming stripped 4 bases from V and 6 bases from J, with 13 bases between. This CDR3 spans 13 amino acids. CDR3 sequence reads: CASSFQDSREQYF. The CDR3 DNA follows: TGTGCCAGCAGTTTCCAGGACAGTCGCGAGCAGTACTTC.

The V and J genes are TRBV28 and TRBJ2-5, with D possibly being TRBD1 (6 bases). CDR1 is MDHEN, CDR2 SYDVKM, per germline. This CDR3 region has 17 residues. Trimming cost V 3 bases and J 0 bases, with 17 bases left between them. The CDR3 sequence: CASSLGWGPLYQETQYF. CDR3 nucleotide sequence: TGTGCCAGCAGTTTGGGTTGGGGGCCCTTGTACCAAGAGACCCAGTACTTC.

On this clone itself: An end of the junction does not agree with germline; a read error may underlie this. V gene TRBV6-5 combines with J gene TRBJ1-2; 8 bases agree with TRBD1. This CDR3 is built from 16 residues. CDR1 and CDR2 (germline): MNHEY, SVGAGI. The CDR3 nucleotides are TGTGCCAGCGGTTACTCGACGGGACAGGCGAACTATGGCTACACCTTC. Encoded protein: CASGYSTGQANYGYTF.

This chain uses TRBV5-8 with TRBJ2-5; a weak D match, TRBD1 (5 bases). CDR3 length: 14 amino acids. Germline values: CDR1 SGHTS, CDR2 YDEGEE. V shed 4 bases and J shed 5 bases, with 15 bases lying between them. This CDR3 reads CASSLGRVPETQYF. CDR3 in DNA: TGTGCCAGCAGCCTCGGCAGGGTGCCCGAGACCCAGTACTTC.

The rearrangement links TRBV28 to TRBJ1-6; TRBD1 might be the D (5 bases). Germline values: CDR1 MDHEN, CDR2 SYDVKM. V was cut by 5 bases and J by 14 bases, with 16 bases left in between. The length of the CDR3 is 13 residues. The CDR3 DNA is TGTGCCAGCAGTCCCCCGGGACTGCGCGCCCTCCACTTT. Translated: CASSPPGLRALHF. Full variable domain (missing parts from reference TRBV28 and TRBJ1-6): DVKVTQSSRYLVKRTGEKVFLECVQDMDHENMFWYRQDPGLGLRLIYFSYDVKMKEKGDIPEGYSVSREKKERFSLILESASTNQTSMYLCASSPPGLRALHFGNGTRLTVT.

The chain recombines TRBV29-1 with TRBJ1-1; the match to TRBD1 covers 9 bases. The CDR3 contains 13 residues. Trimming at V came to 3 bases and at J to 4 bases, leaving 3 bases not matched to a gene. Germline V CDR1 and CDR2: SQVTM, ANQGSEA. CDR3 residues: CSVETGGGTEAFF. The CDR3 region has the DNA TGCAGCGTTGAGACAGGGGGGGGCACTGAAGCTTTCTTT.

The chain employs TRBV6-9 and TRBJ1-5; D is undetermined. The CDR3 totals 16 residues. CDR1 is MNHGY, CDR2 SVAAGI, per germline. V lost 9 bases and J lost 0, with 18 bases in between. The CDR3 DNA is TGTGCCAGACCCTGGCTGGCCCGGGATAGCAATCAGCCCCAGCATTTT. Amino acid sequence: CARPWLARDSNQPQHF.